These T cell receptor beta chains were read from a single sample in a study of shared T cell receptors in the human thymus. The protocol was immunoSEQ multiplex PCR, while the TCRdb copy is restricted to in-frame clones and leaves out a portion. The sample lists more than 550,000 clones, around 85% occurring once. This same sample was also taken into another study, of human thymus T cells.

The sequenced sample was thymocytes. Receptor source: a girl in the first two years of life with a congenital heart defect. Both conserved end residues are part of each CDR3. A D gene is named only where the DNA matches it firmly. Some rows have no size entry. The others give once, few or many, or a class for an expanded clone.

>TRBJ1-6|TRBD1|TRBV28|once
CASSRRWDRGRQGYSPLHF
TGTGCCAGCAGTCGAAGGTGGGACAGGGGCCGACAAGGCTATTCACCCCTCCACTTT
>TRBJ1-1|TRBD1|TRBV6-5|-
CASREKGAGTEAFF
TGTGCCAGCAGAGAGAAGGGGGCTGGCACTGAAGCTTTCTTT
>TRBJ1-1|-|TRBV6-1|-
CASSGQANTEAFF
TGTGCCAGCAGTGGGCAGGCGAACACTGAAGCTTTCTTT
>TRBJ2-1|TRBD2|TRBV5-6|-
CASSLGASGGPRNIDEQFF
TGTGCCAGCAGCTTGGGGGCTAGCGGGGGCCCGAGAAACATCGATGAGCAGTTCTTC
>TRBJ1-2|TRBD1|TRBV5-6|few
CASSFRTPGQGLYGYTF
TGTGCCAGCAGCTTTCGTACCCCGGGACAGGGACTGTATGGCTACACCTTC
>TRBJ1-4|TRBD1|TRBV5-6|few
CASSRGQGNEKLFF
TGTGCCAGCAGCCGGGGACAGGGTAATGAAAAACTGTTTTTT
>TRBJ2-6|-|TRBV7-2|-
CAIAAPGEANVLTF
TGTGCCATTGCAGCCCCAGGGGAGGCCAACGTCCTGACTTTC
>TRBJ2-7|TRBD1|TRBV5-4|-
CASSRQGGSNEQYF
TGTGCCAGCAGCCGACAGGGGGGCTCCAACGAGCAGTACTTC
>TRBJ2-5|-|TRBV4-1|-
CASSQGRRYTVPQETQYF
TGCGCCAGCAGCCAAGGTCGCCGATATACAGTACCCCAAGAGACCCAGTACTTC
>TRBJ2-7|-|TRBV21-1|-
CASSDTGRYEQYF
TGTGCCAGCAGCGACACAGGGCGGTACGAGCAGTACTTC
>TRBJ2-1|-|TRBV4-1|-
CASSQAGGPRVYNEQFF
TGCGCCAGCAGCCAAGCCGGGGGGCCCCGCGTCTACAATGAGCAGTTCTTC
>TRBJ2-7|-|TRBV27|-
CASMSSTGASTSYEQYF
TGTGCCAGCATGTCCTCAACTGGGGCGTCGACTTCCTACGAGCAGTACTTC
>TRBJ2-7|-|TRBV15|-
CATSSEQGEQYF
TGTGCCACCAGCAGTGAGCAGGGCGAGCAGTACTTC
>TRBJ2-3|-|TRBV4-1|few
CASSQESSGVSTDTQYF
TGCGCCAGCAGCCAAGAGTCCTCAGGGGTTAGCACAGATACGCAGTATTTT
>TRBJ1-5|TRBD1|TRBV6-5|-
CASRLGQGNQPQHF
TGTGCCAGCAGGCTGGGACAGGGGAATCAGCCCCAGCATTTT
>TRBJ1-5|-|TRBV4-1|-
CASSQDLMADTNQPQHF
TGCGCCAGCAGCCAAGATCTTATGGCCGATACGAATCAGCCCCAGCATTTT
>TRBJ2-1|TRBD2|TRBV6-6|-
CASIPRLAGENEQFF
TGTGCCAGCATCCCCCGACTAGCGGGGGAGAATGAGCAGTTCTTC
>TRBJ1-5|TRBD1|TRBV12-5|-
CASGLGPETGPNQPQHF
TGTGCTAGTGGTTTGGGACCCGAGACAGGGCCCAATCAGCCCCAGCATTTT
>TRBJ1-2|-|TRBV10-3|-
CAISIPLWRGGDYGYTF
TGTGCCATCAGTATCCCCTTGTGGAGGGGGGGTGACTATGGCTACACCTTC
>TRBJ2-6|-|TRBV5-1|-
CASSPRQRSGANVLTF
TGCGCCAGCAGCCCTAGACAGCGCTCTGGGGCCAACGTCCTGACTTTC
>TRBJ1-6|-|TRBV15|-
CATSRGGEPYNSPLHF
TGTGCCACCAGCAGGGGGGGTGAGCCGTATAATTCACCCCTCCACTTT
>TRBJ1-2|TRBD1|TRBV7-2|-
CASSRDRVGGYTF
TGTGCCAGCAGCCGGGACAGGGTGGGAGGCTACACCTTC
>TRBJ2-1|-|TRBV9|-
CASSVPQGQVNEQFF
TGTGCCAGCAGCGTGCCACAGGGTCAGGTCAATGAGCAGTTCTTC
>TRBJ1-6|-|TRBV15|-
CATSRSVDSYNSPLHF
TGTGCCACCAGCAGATCGGTAGACTCCTATAATTCACCCCTCCACTTT
>TRBJ2-5|TRBD2|TRBV7-2|-
CASSSTSPGGETQYF
TGTGCCAGCAGCTCGACTAGCCCGGGGGGGGAGACCCAGTACTTC
>TRBJ1-2|TRBD1|TRBV7-8|few
CASSLTVRTGPFFYGYTF
TGTGCCAGCAGCTTAACCGTCAGGACAGGGCCGTTTTTCTATGGCTACACCTTC
>TRBJ2-1|-|TRBV5-6|-
CASSLYPKGLNEQFF
TGTGCCAGCAGCTTGTATCCCAAGGGGCTCAATGAGCAGTTCTTC
>TRBJ2-7|-|TRBV5-8|once
CASSLVYRGPAMNYEQYF
TGTGCCAGCAGCTTGGTTTATAGGGGCCCTGCAATGAACTACGAGCAGTACTTC
>TRBJ1-6|-|TRBV28|-
CASSLGRFGNSPLHF
TGTGCCAGCAGTTTGGGCAGGTTCGGTAATTCACCCCTCCACTTT
>TRBJ1-2|-|TRBV9|few
CASSARQSYGYTF
TGTGCCAGCAGCGCGAGACAGTCCTATGGCTACACCTTC
>TRBJ1-1|-|TRBV28|-
CASSLFGGSNTEAFF
TGTGCCAGCAGTTTATTCGGGGGGTCGAACACTGAAGCTTTCTTT
>TRBJ1-6|-|TRBV6-5|-
CASSSALTGALHF
TGTGCCAGCAGTTCCGCTTTGACCGGAGCCCTCCACTTT
>TRBJ2-6|TRBD1|TRBV6-1|-
CASSESNYLGQKRSGANVLTF
TGTGCCAGCAGTGAATCTAATTATCTGGGACAGAAGAGGTCTGGGGCCAACGTCCTGACTTTC
>TRBJ2-7|-|TRBV28|-
CASSLWTGGHEQYF
TGTGCCAGCAGTTTATGGACAGGAGGCCACGAGCAGTACTTC
>TRBJ1-4|-|TRBV7-9|few
CASSSQGYNEKLFF
TGTGCCAGCAGCTCCCAGGGTTATAATGAAAAACTGTTTTTT
>TRBJ2-3|-|TRBV9|-
CASSVDGDTQYF
TGTGCCAGCAGCGTAGACGGAGATACGCAGTATTTT
>TRBJ1-4|-|TRBV4-3|-
CASSQDLGLENEKLFF
TGCGCCAGCAGCCAAGACCTTGGACTAGAAAATGAAAAACTGTTTTTT
>TRBJ2-1|TRBD2|TRBV5-8|-
CASSKRLAGNNNEQFF
TGTGCCAGCAGCAAACGACTAGCGGGGAATAACAATGAGCAGTTCTTC
>TRBJ2-7|-|TRBV20-1|-
CSAPGWRRPYF
TGCAGTGCTCCGGGGTGGAGGCGGCCGTACTTC
>TRBJ1-2|-|TRBV6-1|-
CASSERAGANYGYTF
TGTGCCAGCAGTGAACGGGCCGGGGCTAACTATGGCTACACCTTC
>TRBJ1-2|TRBD1|TRBV15|-
CATSMRLPGQGPYGYTF
TGTGCCACCAGCATGCGTCTCCCGGGACAGGGGCCCTATGGCTACACCTTC
>TRBJ2-6|TRBD1|TRBV5-6|-
CASRGQHHSGANVLTF
TGTGCCAGCAGGGGACAGCACCACTCTGGGGCCAACGTCCTGACTTTC
>TRBJ2-2|TRBD2|TRBV10-2|-
CASSEGSGAKNTGELFF
TGCGCCAGCAGTGAGGGTAGCGGGGCGAAGAACACCGGGGAGCTGTTTTTT
>TRBJ2-2|-|TRBV4-1|-
CASSPGPRTNTGELFF
TGCGCCAGCAGCCCAGGGCCGAGAACTAACACCGGGGAGCTGTTTTTT
>TRBJ2-5|TRBD1|TRBV10-1|-
CASSEGQGTTQYF
TGCGCCAGCAGTGAAGGACAGGGAACGACCCAGTACTTC
>TRBJ2-3|-|TRBV29-1|-
CSVGGTGWADTQYF
TGCAGCGTTGGGGGAACAGGTTGGGCAGATACGCAGTATTTT